These 4 T cell receptor beta chains originate from one sample sequenced in a study of human T cells and chemical hapten exposure (dated by TCRdb to about 2021). Libraries were prepared through RACE. The instrument given in TCRdb is NextSeq 500. In TCRdb, the public reads were trimmed at Q25 with fastp and aligned with MiXCR, with productive beta chains retained. Rows merge per CDR3 protein into single entries with the most common DNA and genes. The sample table lists some 52,000 distinct CDR3 sequences, 11% of them with a count of one. The ten top clones hold about 2% of the sample. This specimen's time point label, per the study, means: patch test 1, 2 weeks after DPC sensitization. In light of the paper, this sample's treatment or condition label describes: therapeutic diphenylcyclopropenone sensitization with weekly scalp DPC. Total RNA was extracted from unfractionated whole blood collected in Tempus Blood RNA tubes.

Sequencing used whole blood, obtained in connection with sensitization to the hapten diphenylcyclopropenone (DPC). The receptors originated from a woman in her thirties or forties with alopecia areata. Some clones in this sample may be carry-over from other donors' samples.

This rearrangement joins TRBV7-9 to TRBJ1-6; unclear D gene. The CDR3 is made up of 13 amino acids. Trimming removed 5 bases from V and 6 bases from J, with 8 bases in between. The germline V gene has CDR1 SEHNR and CDR2 FQNEAQ (reference sequence). CDR3 amino acids: CASSPDGNSPLHF. CDR3 nucleotides: TGTGCCAGCAGCCCAGACGGTAATTCACCCCTCCACTTT.

This clonotype is labeled medium-sized. The rearrangement joins TRBV20-1 to TRBJ1-2, with 11 bases lining up with TRBD1. The germline V gene encodes CDR1 DFQATT and CDR2 SNEGSKA (reference sequence). The CDR3 is 16 residues long. Unmatched junction bases numbered 13, after V lost 6 bases and J lost 4 bases. In DNA, the CDR3 is TGCAGTGCATCATCGGACAGGGGGCGGGTCGGCTATGGCTACACCTTC. Translated, it gives CSASSDRGRVGYGYTF.

The chain carries TRBV2 and TRBJ1-4, with TRBD1 identical over 7 bases. CDR1 and CDR2 from the germline V gene are SNHLY and FYNNEI. The CDR3 loop spans 15 amino acids. V lost 6 bases, J lost 0 bases, and 4 bases stayed unmatched. The CDR3 here is CASSQGGATNEKLFF. As DNA, the CDR3 is TGTGCCAGCAGCCAGGGGGGTGCAACTAATGAAAAACTGTTTTTT.

This chain uses TRBV3-1 with TRBJ2-2; D possibly corresponds to TRBD1 (6 bases). Germline CDR1 is LGHDT and CDR2 is YNNKEL (reference sequence). Trimming took off 0 bases at V and 12 bases at J, with 14 bases between the two ends. This CDR3 region has 14 residues. CDR3 DNA: TGTGCCAGCAGCCAAGAAGGCAGCACAGGGCAGCTGTTTTTT. Translating gives CASSQEGSTGQLFF.